The 19 T cell receptor beta chains given below trace back to one sample, sequenced in a study of cytomegalovirus exposure and HLA in healthy donors. The PCR had 60 Vbeta and 13 Jbeta primers. Assay used: immunoSEQ multiplex PCR; TCRdb lists only in-frame clones, some missing. The sample includes some 210,000 clones, about 85% seen only once; the top ten take 9.5% to 13%. Sequences were obtained from PBMCs. Receptor source: a woman in her forties or fifties in good health and CMV-seropositive.

The rearrangement uses TRBV28 and TRBJ1-2; D is unclear. The CDR3 has 12 residues. The V gene's germline CDR1 is MDHEN and CDR2 SYDVKM. V was shortened by 3 bases and J by 8 bases, with 10 bases between the two germline ends. The CDR3 sequence is CASSFRYRGYTF. CDR3 DNA sequence: TGTGCCAGCAGTTTCAGGTATCGAGGCTACACCTTC.

J is TRBJ1-1 and V is TRBV6-1; D is undetermined. V was cut by 1 base and J by 0 bases, with 3 bases left in between. The germline V gene encodes CDR1 MNHNS and CDR2 SASEGT. The CDR3 spans 13 residues. The CDR3 loop is CASSEVMNTEAFF. The CDR3 region has the DNA TGTGCCAGCAGTGAAGTAATGAACACTGAAGCTTTCTTT.

The V gene is TRBV6-1, the J gene TRBJ2-7, with no clear D. The CDR3 length is 14 residues. From germline, CDR1 is MNHNS and CDR2 SASEGT. V lost 5 bases, J lost 1 base, and 12 bases lay in between. CDR3 nucleotide sequence: TGTGCCAGCAGTTATGGGCAGGCTTCCTACGAGCAGTACTTC. Translation: CASSYGQASYEQYF.

V is TRBV5-1 and J is TRBJ2-7, with 13 bases lining up with TRBD2. The germline gives CDR1 SGHRS, CDR2 YFSETQ. The CDR3 consists of 15 residues. V dropped 0 bases and J dropped 5; count of bases not matched to a gene: 2. DNA for the CDR3: TGCGCCAGCAGCTTGGATGGGACTAGCGGGGACGAGCAGTACTTC. As protein: CASSLDGTSGDEQYF.

The rearrangement uses TRBV5-1 and TRBJ2-3; a possible D gene is TRBD1 (5 bases). Deletions cut 5 bases from V and 1 base from J, with 14 bases between. Germline V gene lookup returns CDR1 SGHRS and CDR2 YFSETQ. CDR3 length: 15 amino acids. The CDR3, as DNA: TGCGCCAGCAGTAGGGGTTTGGGCGGCACAGATACGCAGTATTTT. This gives the protein CASSRGLGGTDTQYF. The entire variable domain, with the rest obtained from reference TRBV5-1 and TRBJ2-3, is as follows: KAGVTQTPRYLIKTRGQQVTLSCSPISGHRSVSWYQQTPGQGLQFLFEYFSETQRNKGNFPGRFSGRQFSNSRSEMNVSTLELGDSALYLCASSRGLGGTDTQYFGPGTRLTVL.

This clone was seen only a few times. The chain combines TRBV6-5 with TRBJ1-2; D is perhaps TRBD1 (6 bases). The CDR3 runs 15 residues. CDR1 and CDR2 from the germline V gene are MNHEY and SVGAGI. Trimming stripped 8 bases from V and 4 bases from J, with 20 bases between. This chain's CDR3 is CASLSRGGRIYGYTF. CDR3 DNA sequence: TGTGCCAGCCTTTCCCGCGGGGGGCGGATCTATGGCTACACCTTC.

V is TRBV5-6 and J is TRBJ2-2; D possibly corresponds to TRBD1 (6 bases). CDR3 length: 16 residues. The germline V gene has CDR1 SGHDT and CDR2 YYEEEE. Trimming removed 4 bases at V and 0 bases at J, with 13 bases between. This CDR3 reads CASSALGQSNTGELFF. Here the CDR3 DNA reads TGTGCCAGCAGCGCCCTTGGACAGTCGAACACCGGGGAGCTGTTTTTT.

V usage is TRBV2 and J usage is TRBJ2-5, with D tentatively TRBD1 (6 bases). This CDR3 region has 11 residues. Germline V gene data show CDR1 as SNHLY and CDR2 as FYNNEI. The CDR3 DNA sequence: TGTGGGACAGCCTACCAAGAGACCCAGTACTTC. Protein sequence: CGTAYQETQYF.

The rearrangement joins TRBV2 to TRBJ2-5; perhaps TRBD1 as D (6 bases). The germline gives CDR1 SNHLY, CDR2 FYNNEI. This CDR3 contains 14 residues. The V end lost 3 bases, the J end lost 5 bases, and 13 bases lay between the germline ends. The CDR3 DNA follows: TGTGCCAGCAGTGAGAGGCAGGGGAAGGAGACCCAGTACTTC. The encoded protein is CASSERQGKETQYF.

The chain uses TRBV5-6 and TRBJ2-7, with 9 bases fitting TRBD2. The germline V gene encodes CDR1 SGHDT and CDR2 YYEEEE. With 2 bases clipped from V and 4 bases from J, the junction kept 7 bases outside the gene matches. The CDR3 has 15 residues. The CDR3 sequence is CASSFLAGVPYEQYF. CDR3 coding DNA: TGTGCCAGCAGCTTCTTAGCGGGGGTTCCGTACGAGCAGTACTTC.

A single count supports this clone. This sequence joins TRBV9 and TRBJ1-1; 7 bases are a match to TRBD1. Unmatched junction bases numbered 5, after V lost 0 bases and J lost 0 bases. Per germline, CDR1 SGDLS and CDR2 YYNGEE. CDR3 size: 16 residues. The CDR3 DNA reads as TGTGCCAGCAGCGTAGGGACAGGATTTCTGAACACTGAAGCTTTCTTT. As protein: CASSVGTGFLNTEAFF.

This clone was found once. The chain links TRBV7-6 to TRBJ2-2, with D perhaps TRBD1 (5 bases). This CDR3 has 16 residues. Trimming stripped 5 bases from V and 1 base from J, with 14 bases between. In germline, CDR1 is SGHVS, CDR2 FNYEAQ. CDR3: CASSVNNGQNTGELFF. The CDR3 DNA is TGTGCCAGCAGCGTAAACAACGGACAGAACACCGGGGAGCTGTTTTTT.

The V and J genes are TRBV7-2 and TRBJ1-1, with D uncertain. The germline V gene encodes CDR1 SGHTA and CDR2 FQGNSA. V was cut by 3 bases and J by 4 bases, with 9 bases left in between. The CDR3 runs to 13 residues. Here the CDR3 reads CASSFEEFTEAFF. The DNA of the CDR3 is TGTGCCAGCAGCTTCGAGGAATTCACTGAAGCTTTCTTT.

This chain links TRBV7-9 with TRBJ2-7, with D possibly TRBD1 on 6 matching bases. The germline V gene has CDR1 SEHNR and CDR2 FQNEAQ (reference sequence). The CDR3 runs 14 residues. V lost 1 base and J lost 1, with 8 bases in between. The CDR3 is CASSLDGTSYEQYF. The CDR3 nucleotides are TGTGCCAGCAGCTTAGACGGGACATCCTACGAGCAGTACTTC.

The chain links TRBV27 to TRBJ1-2; D is undetermined. This CDR3 comprises 15 residues. The V end lost 5 bases, the J end lost 5 bases, and 18 bases lay between the germline ends. Germline values: CDR1 MNHEY, CDR2 SMNVEV (reference sequence). Here the CDR3 reads CASSPMTTSSYGYTF. The CDR3 coding sequence is TGTGCCAGCAGTCCGATGACAACCTCCTCGTATGGCTACACCTTC.

This clone showed up just once. This chain connects TRBV9 to TRBJ2-7, with 12 bases identical to TRBD1. The germline CDR1 and CDR2 sequences are SGDLS and YYNGEE. The CDR3 has 17 residues. The V gene end was trimmed by 3 bases and the J gene end by 1 base; junction bases not matched to a gene: 8. CDR3 nucleotides: TGTGCCAGCAGCGCAGCCCCGGGACAGGGGGCTTCCTACGAGCAGTACTTC. As protein: CASSAAPGQGASYEQYF.

V usage is TRBV5-1 and J usage is TRBJ2-4, with D possibly TRBD2 on 5 matching bases. Germline lookup yields CDR1 SGHRS and CDR2 YFSETQ. The CDR3 covers 13 residues. Trimming took off 2 bases at V and 7 bases at J, with 10 bases between the two ends. DNA for the CDR3: TGCGCCAGCAGCTTCGGGGAGCCGAACATTCAGTACTTC. Residues: CASSFGEPNIQYF.

The chain joins TRBV30 to TRBJ1-1; D is ambiguous. There are 16 residues in the CDR3. Per germline, CDR1 GTSNPN and CDR2 SVGIG (reference sequence). With 0 bases removed from V and 5 bases from J, the gap between germline ends came to 19 bases. Written as DNA, the CDR3 is TGTGCCTGGAGTGTACCACTCGACTTCCGAATGACTGAAGCTTTCTTT. Amino acid sequence: CAWSVPLDFRMTEAFF.

The V gene is TRBV4-1, the J gene TRBJ1-4, with TRBD1 as a possible D gene (5 bases). Germline CDR1 MGHRA, CDR2 YSYEKL. Trimming shortened V by 1 base and J by 0 bases, and 9 bases separated the two germline ends. The CDR3 runs to 16 residues. The CDR3 bases are TGCGCCAGCAGCCAAGGCGTACAGGCAACTAATGAAAAACTGTTTTTT. It translates to CASSQGVQATNEKLFF.